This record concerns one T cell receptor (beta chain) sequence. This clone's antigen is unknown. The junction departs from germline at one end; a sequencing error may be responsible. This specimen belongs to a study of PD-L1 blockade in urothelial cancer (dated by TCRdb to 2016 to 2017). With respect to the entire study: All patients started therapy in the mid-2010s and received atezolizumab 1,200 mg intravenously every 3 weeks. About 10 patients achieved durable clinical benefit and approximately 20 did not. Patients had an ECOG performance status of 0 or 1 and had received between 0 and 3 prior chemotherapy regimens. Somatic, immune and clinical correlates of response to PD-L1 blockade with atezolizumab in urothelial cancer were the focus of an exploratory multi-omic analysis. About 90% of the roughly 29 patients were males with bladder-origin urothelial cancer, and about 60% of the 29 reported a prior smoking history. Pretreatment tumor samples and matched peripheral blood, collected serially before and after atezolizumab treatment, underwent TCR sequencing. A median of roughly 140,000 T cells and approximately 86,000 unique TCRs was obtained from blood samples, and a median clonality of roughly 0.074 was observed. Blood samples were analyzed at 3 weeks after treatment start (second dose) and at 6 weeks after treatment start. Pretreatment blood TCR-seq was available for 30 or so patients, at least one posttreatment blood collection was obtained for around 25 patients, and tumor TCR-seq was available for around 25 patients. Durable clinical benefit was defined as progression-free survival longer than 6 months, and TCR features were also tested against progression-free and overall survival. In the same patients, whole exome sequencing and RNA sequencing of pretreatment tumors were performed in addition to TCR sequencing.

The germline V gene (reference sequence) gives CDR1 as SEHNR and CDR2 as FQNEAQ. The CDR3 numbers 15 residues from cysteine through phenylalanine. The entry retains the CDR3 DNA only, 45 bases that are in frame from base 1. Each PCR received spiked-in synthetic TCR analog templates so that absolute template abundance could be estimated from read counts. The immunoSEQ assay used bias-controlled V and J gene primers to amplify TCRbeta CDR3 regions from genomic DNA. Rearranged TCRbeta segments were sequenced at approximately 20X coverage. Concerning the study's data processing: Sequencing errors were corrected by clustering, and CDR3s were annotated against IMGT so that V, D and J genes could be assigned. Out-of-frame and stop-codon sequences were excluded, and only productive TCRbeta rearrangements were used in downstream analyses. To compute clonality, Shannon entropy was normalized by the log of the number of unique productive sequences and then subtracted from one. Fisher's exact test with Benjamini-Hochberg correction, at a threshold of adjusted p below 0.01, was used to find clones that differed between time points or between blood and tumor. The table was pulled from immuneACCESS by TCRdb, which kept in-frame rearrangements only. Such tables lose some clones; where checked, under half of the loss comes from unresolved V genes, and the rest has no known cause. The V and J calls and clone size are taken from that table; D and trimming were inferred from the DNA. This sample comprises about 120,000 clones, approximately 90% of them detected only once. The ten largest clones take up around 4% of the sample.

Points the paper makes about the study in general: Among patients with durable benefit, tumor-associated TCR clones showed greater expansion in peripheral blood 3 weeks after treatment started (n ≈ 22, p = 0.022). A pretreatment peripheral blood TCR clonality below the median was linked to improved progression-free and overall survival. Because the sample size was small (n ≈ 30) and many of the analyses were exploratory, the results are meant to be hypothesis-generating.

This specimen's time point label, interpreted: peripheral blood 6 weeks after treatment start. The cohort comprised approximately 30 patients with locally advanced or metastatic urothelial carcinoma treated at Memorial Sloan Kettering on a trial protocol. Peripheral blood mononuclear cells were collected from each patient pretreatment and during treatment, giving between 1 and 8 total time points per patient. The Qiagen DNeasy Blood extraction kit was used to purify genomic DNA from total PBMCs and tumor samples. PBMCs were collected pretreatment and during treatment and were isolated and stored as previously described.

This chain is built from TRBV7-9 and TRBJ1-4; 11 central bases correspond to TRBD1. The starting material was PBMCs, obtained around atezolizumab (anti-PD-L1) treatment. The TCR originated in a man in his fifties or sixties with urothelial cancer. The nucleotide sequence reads TGTGCCAACAGCTTAGGACAGGGGGCTGGTGAAAAACTGTTTTTT. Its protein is CANSLGQGAGEKLFF.